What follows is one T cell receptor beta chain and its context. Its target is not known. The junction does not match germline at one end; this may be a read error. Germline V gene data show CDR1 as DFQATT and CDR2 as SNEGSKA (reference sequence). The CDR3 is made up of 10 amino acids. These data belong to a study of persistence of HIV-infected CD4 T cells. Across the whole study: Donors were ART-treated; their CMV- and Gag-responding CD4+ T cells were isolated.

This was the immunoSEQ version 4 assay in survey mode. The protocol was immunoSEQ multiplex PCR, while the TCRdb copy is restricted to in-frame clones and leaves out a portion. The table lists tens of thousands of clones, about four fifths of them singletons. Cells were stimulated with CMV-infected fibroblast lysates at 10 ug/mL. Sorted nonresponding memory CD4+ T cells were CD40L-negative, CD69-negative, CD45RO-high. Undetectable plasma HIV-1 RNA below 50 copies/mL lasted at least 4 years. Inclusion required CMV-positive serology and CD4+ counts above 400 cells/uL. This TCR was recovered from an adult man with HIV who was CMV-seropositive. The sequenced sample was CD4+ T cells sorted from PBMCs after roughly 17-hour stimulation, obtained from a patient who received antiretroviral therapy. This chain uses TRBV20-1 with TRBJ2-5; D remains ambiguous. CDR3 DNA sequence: TGCAGTGCCAGAGAGGAGACCCAGTACTTC. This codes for CSAREETQYF.